This entry concerns a single T cell receptor beta chain. The antigen is unknown. Germline-derived CDR1 and CDR2 are WNHNN and SYGVQD (reference sequence). V lost 7 bases and J 2 bases, leaving 12 bases between the germline ends. This CDR3 has 13 residues. This sample is drawn from a study of Tregs in tolerant kidney transplant recipients. Overall study results and limits: Validation in larger populations is needed because few patients were studied.

Repertoires were generated with immunoSEQ multiplex PCR, while TCRdb's copy carries only in-frame clones and drops some. The table has about 50,000 clones, roughly 87% seen once. Related graft donors supplied nonmyeloablative bone marrow transplants, and mixed chimerism was transient. This sample comprised CD8+ T cells from blood (PBMCs), obtained 12 months after the transplant. The rearrangement uses TRBV10-1 and TRBJ2-7; a possible D gene is TRBD2 (6 bases). The clonotype originates from a human patient who received a combined kidney and bone marrow transplant. Certain T cells may be donor cells from the graft. The CDR3 spells CASKVGGTYEQYF. The CDR3 nucleotides are TGCGCCAGCAAAGTTGGAGGGACCTACGAGCAGTACTTC.